The sample holds a few counts of the clone carrying this TCR beta chain. The CDR3 has 14 residues. Germline V lookup: CDR1 WSHSY, CDR2 SAAADI. V lost 11 bases and J lost 6; bases outside the gene matches: 12. The table came from immunoSEQ multiplex PCR; TCRdb's copy has only in-frame clones and leaves some out. Among approximately 210,000 clones listed, roughly 84% were seen once. The data originate from a study of blood T cell repertoires in COVID-19. Source material: peripheral blood. This TCR was sampled from a man in his forties with active or convalescent COVID-19. The chain uses TRBV10-2 and TRBJ2-3, with 9 bases matching TRBD2. In nucleotides, the CDR3 is TGCGCCGGCGGATTACGCGGGAGGGCCGATACGCAGTATTTT. Amino acids: CAGGLRGRADTQYF.